This passage covers 20 T cell receptor beta chains from one sample sequenced in a study of radiotherapy plus CTLA-4 blockade in lung cancer. Method: immunoSEQ multiplex PCR; TCRdb's copy keeps in-frame clones and lacks some. Altogether approximately 14,000 clones are present, 70% to 85% being singletons, with the ten largest covering around 46%. Material: peripheral blood, obtained from a patient treated with radiotherapy plus ipilimumab. The source of these receptors is a human donor with non-small cell lung cancer whose response to radiotherapy plus ipilimumab could not be evaluated.

The V gene is TRBV5-6, the J gene TRBJ2-7, with 7 bases fitting TRBD1. After removal of 0 bases from V and 3 bases from J, the junction contained 3 bases not matched to a gene. From germline, CDR1 is SGHDT and CDR2 YYEEEE. The CDR3 has 14 amino acids. CDR3 coding DNA: TGTGCCAGCAGCTTGGCAGCAGGGGGCTACGAGCAGTACGTC. It translates to CASSLAAGGYEQYV.

This rearrangement joins TRBV9 to TRBJ2-2; weak D call: TRBD2 (5 bases). V was cut by 3 bases and J by 1 base, with 16 bases left in between. The germline V gene has CDR1 SGDLS and CDR2 YYNGEE. This CDR3 has 17 residues. CDR3 amino acids: CASSDPWKRENTGELFF. CDR3 in DNA: TGTGCCAGCAGCGACCCTTGGAAGAGGGAGAACACCGGGGAGCTGTTTTTT. Full variable domain (missing parts from reference TRBV9 and TRBJ2-2): DSGVTQTPKHLITATGQRVTLRCSPRSGDLSVYWYQQSLDQGLQFLIQYYNGEERAKGNILERFSAQQFPDLHSELNLSSLELGDSALYFCASSDPWKRENTGELFFGEGSRLTVL.

The J gene is TRBJ1-1, the V gene TRBV19; D unresolved. Germline V gene data show CDR1 as LNHDA and CDR2 as SQIVND (reference sequence). Trimming took 2 bases from V and 10 from J, leaving 17 bases between them. This CDR3 is 14 amino acids long. CDR3 sequence: CASSISGTVRSAFF. The CDR3 DNA sequence: TGTGCCAGTAGTATATCGGGAACAGTAAGATCAGCTTTCTTT. Based on the CDR3 plus reference TRBV19 and TRBJ1-1, the full variable domain is DGGITQSPKYLFRKEGQNVTLSCEQNLNHDAMYWYRQDPGQGLRLIYYSQIVNDFQKGDIAEGYSVSREKKESFPLTVTSAQKNPTAFYLCASSISGTVRSAFFGQGTRLTVV.

The chain joins TRBV6-1 to TRBJ2-5; TRBD1 is a possible D gene (6 bases). CDR1 and CDR2 from the germline V gene are MNHNS and SASEGT. With 4 bases removed from V and 5 bases from J, the gap between germline ends came to 14 bases. The CDR3 sequence is 14 residues long. The chain's CDR3 is CASSAYGQRETQYF. The CDR3 bases are TGTGCCAGCAGTGCTTATGGACAGAGGGAGACCCAGTACTTC.

The rearrangement links TRBV25-1 to TRBJ2-2; tentatively, D is TRBD1 (6 bases). Germline V gene sequence: CDR1 MGHDK, CDR2 SYGVNS. V gave up 0 bases and J gave up 4 bases, with 9 bases separating them. The CDR3 runs 15 residues. CDR3 coding DNA: TGTGCCAGCAGTGAATATCAGGGGCCCACCGGGGAGCTGTTTTTT. Amino acids: CASSEYQGPTGELFF. Full variable domain (outside the CDR3, taken from reference TRBV25-1 and TRBJ2-2): EADIYQTPRYLVIGTGKKITLECSQTMGHDKMYWYQQDPGMELHLIHYSYGVNSTEKGDLSSESTVSRIRTEHFPLTLESARPSHTSQYLCASSEYQGPTGELFFGEGSRLTVL.

This clone has just a few counts. The chain combines TRBV7-2 with TRBJ2-1, with a possible D match to TRBD1 (5 bases). CDR3 length: 12 residues. The germline gives CDR1 SGHTA, CDR2 FQGNSA. The V and J ends lost 5 bases and 8 bases respectively, with 10 bases between them. The chain's CDR3 is CASSLTGDEQFF. The CDR3 DNA sequence: TGTGCCAGCAGCCTAACAGGCGATGAGCAGTTCTTC.

V and J are TRBV19 and TRBJ1-2; D possibly corresponds to TRBD1 (5 bases). In germline, CDR1 is LNHDA, CDR2 SQIVND (reference sequence). This CDR3 contains 13 residues. Deletions cut 0 bases from V and 8 bases from J, with 10 bases between. DNA for the CDR3: TGTGCCAGTAGTATAGAGGGCAGGGTCGGCTACACCTTC. It codes for CASSIEGRVGYTF.

The CDR3 region has the DNA TGTGCCAGCAGTGAGGCCCTCCGGGGTCGAACTGAAGCTTTCTTT. Amino acid sequence: CASSEALRGRTEAFF. V usage is TRBV6-1 and J usage is TRBJ1-1; D not certain. The CDR3 is 15 amino acids. V was pared by 3 bases and J by 5 bases, with 16 bases between. The germline V gene has CDR1 MNHNS and CDR2 SASEGT.

The chain has TRBV6-1 and TRBJ1-2, with 8 bases lining up with TRBD1. J gave up 4 bases and V 10 bases, and 5 bases lay outside the gene matches. Germline V lookup: CDR1 MNHNS, CDR2 SASEGT. This CDR3 spans 12 amino acids. The CDR3 bases are TGTGCCACCGGACAGGGCAGCTATGGCTACACCTTC. Its translation is CATGQGSYGYTF.

J is TRBJ2-7 and V is TRBV19, with D unclear. This CDR3 is 15 amino acids long. Trimming took 3 bases from V and 2 from J, leaving 14 bases between them. CDR1 and CDR2 from the germline V gene are LNHDA and SQIVND (reference sequence). The CDR3 coding sequence is TGTGCCAGTAGTATGGCGGCGGAAATTACCTACGAGCAGTACTTC. Amino acid sequence: CASSMAAEITYEQYF.

The V and J genes are TRBV5-1 and TRBJ1-5; tentative D call: TRBD1 (6 bases). Germline CDR1 and CDR2: SGHRS and YFSETQ. This CDR3 has 15 amino acids. The ends were cut back, 0 bases at V and 3 bases at J, with 10 bases in the middle. CDR3 sequence: CASSLAGVPNQPQHF. The CDR3 nucleotides are TGCGCCAGCAGCTTGGCAGGGGTACCCAATCAGCCCCAGCATTTT.

The chain's CDR3 is CASSQGQYQETQYF. CDR3 bases: TGTGCCAGCAGCCAGGGACAGTACCAAGAGACCCAGTACTTC. The chain couples TRBV7-6 to TRBJ2-5; 7 positions agree with TRBD1. This CDR3 has 14 amino acids. The germline V gene encodes CDR1 SGHVS and CDR2 FNYEAQ. V shed 5 bases and J 0 bases; nucleotides not matched to a gene: 3.

This CDR3 reads CASSLASSMNTEAFF. CDR3 sequence (DNA): TGCGCCAGCAGCTTGGCCTCCAGTATGAACACTGAAGCTTTCTTT. This sequence joins TRBV5-1 and TRBJ1-1; D is undetermined. Germline CDR1 SGHRS, CDR2 YFSETQ. V shed 0 bases and J shed 0 bases, with 9 bases lying between them. The CDR3 sequence is 15 residues long.

The chain combines TRBV5-6 with TRBJ2-1, with a weak D call TRBD2 (6 bases). This CDR3 contains 12 residues. Deletions cut 0 bases from V and 10 bases from J, with 8 bases between. In germline, CDR1 is SGHDT, CDR2 YYEEEE. In DNA, the CDR3 is TGTGCCAGCAGCTTGGCCAGCGGGGAGCAGTTCTTC. Protein sequence: CASSLASGEQFF.

J is TRBJ1-1 and V is TRBV27, with D maybe TRBD1 (5 bases). The CDR3 loop spans 14 amino acids. V lost 2 bases to trimming and J lost 2 bases, with 9 bases between them. Germline V gene lookup returns CDR1 MNHEY and CDR2 SMNVEV (reference sequence). This CDR3 is CASSLDQGNTEAFF. As DNA, the CDR3 is TGTGCCAGCAGTTTAGATCAGGGAAACACTGAAGCTTTCTTT.

The rearrangement joins TRBV5-1 to TRBJ1-2; the match to TRBD1 covers 7 bases. V dropped 3 bases and J dropped 7; count of bases not matched to a gene: 3. CDR1 and CDR2 (germline): SGHRS, YFSETQ. This CDR3 comprises 12 residues. The CDR3 nucleotides are TGCGCCAGCAGCTCCGGGACAGCTGGCTACACCTTC. The encoded protein is CASSSGTAGYTF.

CDR3 sequence: CASSFARGYYTGELFF. Here the CDR3 DNA reads TGTGCCAGCAGCTTCGCTAGGGGCTATTACACCGGGGAGCTGTTTTTT. This rearrangement joins TRBV9 to TRBJ2-2, with a weak D call TRBD1 (5 bases). Germline loops: CDR1 SGDLS, CDR2 YYNGEE. The CDR3 is 16 residues long. V was cut by 4 bases and J by 3 bases, with 16 bases left in between.

CDR3 sequence (DNA): TGTGCCAGCAGCTTAAATTACTATGGCTACACCTTC. Translating it yields CASSLNYYGYTF. The chain recombines TRBV9 with TRBJ1-2; no definite D call. The CDR3 is 12 amino acids. With 4 bases removed from V and 3 bases from J, the gap between germline ends came to 7 bases. Germline values: CDR1 SGDLS, CDR2 YYNGEE. Full variable domain (missing parts from reference TRBV9 and TRBJ1-2): DSGVTQTPKHLITATGQRVTLRCSPRSGDLSVYWYQQSLDQGLQFLIQYYNGEERAKGNILERFSAQQFPDLHSELNLSSLELGDSALYFCASSLNYYGYTFGSGTRLTVV.

This sequence joins TRBV5-4 and TRBJ2-1; 7 bases align to TRBD2. V lost 4 bases, J lost 2 bases, and 9 bases stayed unmatched. Germline values: CDR1 SGHNT, CDR2 YYREEE (reference sequence). This CDR3 has 16 amino acids. The CDR3 spells CASSHPPAGPYNEQFF. CDR3 nucleotides: TGTGCCAGCAGCCACCCCCCAGCGGGGCCCTACAATGAGCAGTTCTTC.

This clone appeared a few times. The chain combines TRBV19 with TRBJ1-3, with D unresolved. This CDR3 has 12 amino acids. V was trimmed by 8 bases and J by 3 bases, leaving 8 bases between them. The germline V gene encodes CDR1 LNHDA and CDR2 SQIVND (reference sequence). CDR3 sequence (DNA): TGTGCCAGTCAACGAGTTGGAAACACCATATATTTT. Amino acid sequence: CASQRVGNTIYF.